This T cell receptor (beta chain) is drawn from a study of T cell changes during pregnancy in multiple sclerosis. Profiled with immunoSEQ multiplex PCR; TCRdb holds only in-frame clones, not every one. The sample shows tens of thousands of clones, around nine tenths of them seen only once. V shed 4 bases, J shed 5 bases, and the junction held 10 bases outside the gene matches. The germline V gene encodes CDR1 MDHEN and CDR2 SYDVKM. The CDR3 has 16 amino acids. Sequencing was performed on CD4+ T cells from peripheral blood mononuclear cells, taken in the first trimester of pregnancy. The V gene is TRBV28, the J gene TRBJ2-2, with 7 positions matching TRBD1. This clonotype was obtained from a female donor with multiple sclerosis, enrolled in a pregnancy study. CDR3: CASSYRWTGFTGELFF. The DNA for the CDR3 is TGTGCCAGCAGTTACAGGTGGACAGGTTTTACCGGGGAGCTGTTTTTT.